This passage covers 17 T cell receptor beta chains from one sample sequenced in a study of T cell changes during pregnancy in multiple sclerosis. TCRdb keeps only in-frame clones here, not all; method: immunoSEQ multiplex PCR. The sample contains tens of thousands of clones, roughly 95% of which appear only once. The source was CD8+ T cells from peripheral blood mononuclear cells, collected after pregnancy. The source of these receptors is a female donor with multiple sclerosis, enrolled in a pregnancy study.

The V gene is TRBV28, the J gene TRBJ2-3; 9 nucleotides agree with TRBD1. Germline values: CDR1 MDHEN, CDR2 SYDVKM. The CDR3 totals 16 residues. V trimming: 7 bases; J trimming: 3 bases; junction bases outside the gene matches: 11. CDR3 in amino acids: CASTPFGTGKTDTQYF. CDR3 coding DNA: TGTGCCAGCACCCCGTTTGGGACAGGGAAGACAGATACGCAGTATTTT.

This clone was seen once. The chain uses TRBV5-1 and TRBJ1-2, with TRBD1 as a possible D gene (6 bases). Germline V gene lookup returns CDR1 SGHRS and CDR2 YFSETQ. This CDR3 is 14 amino acids long. V was pared by 4 bases and J by 3 bases, with 13 bases between. CDR3 sequence: CASSVQGADYGYTF. The CDR3 nucleotides are TGCGCCAGCAGCGTACAGGGTGCCGACTATGGCTACACCTTC.

The rearrangement joins TRBV9 to TRBJ2-7; perhaps TRBD2 as D (6 bases). The germline CDR1 and CDR2 sequences are SGDLS and YYNGEE. Trimming stripped 3 bases from V and 6 bases from J, with 10 bases between. This CDR3 is 12 amino acids long. The CDR3 reads CASSGIGSEQYF. DNA for the CDR3: TGTGCCAGCAGCGGAATCGGGAGCGAGCAGTACTTC.

The V and J genes are TRBV9 and TRBJ2-7; D unclear. Germline loops: CDR1 SGDLS, CDR2 YYNGEE. The CDR3 sequence is 14 residues long. Trimming removed 4 bases from V and 4 bases from J, with 15 bases in between. The CDR3 reads CASSPRSSTYEQYF. DNA of the CDR3: TGTGCCAGCAGCCCGCGGTCCTCGACTTACGAGCAGTACTTC.

V is TRBV7-9 and J is TRBJ1-2; TRBD1 is a possible D gene (6 bases). Germline CDR1 SEHNR, CDR2 FQNEAQ (reference sequence). With 0 bases removed from V and 4 bases from J, the gap between germline ends came to 9 bases. The CDR3 consists of 14 residues. CDR3 nucleotide sequence: TGTGCCAGCAGCTTAGCGCGCAGGGGCTATGGCTACACCTTC. Protein: CASSLARRGYGYTF.

V gene TRBV6-5 combines with J gene TRBJ1-1; D gene uncertain. Germline CDR1 MNHEY, CDR2 SVGAGI. Trimming took 0 bases from V and 8 from J, leaving 13 bases between them. The CDR3 runs 14 residues. The CDR3 sequence is CASSYSNPPGEAFF. The CDR3 DNA follows: TGTGCCAGCAGTTACTCGAACCCACCGGGGGAAGCTTTCTTT.

This sequence joins TRBV9 and TRBJ2-1, with 7 bases matching TRBD2. This CDR3 spans 17 amino acids. Germline V lookup: CDR1 SGDLS, CDR2 YYNGEE. The V segment lost 3 bases and the J segment 1 base; nucleotides outside the gene matches: 10. Written as DNA, the CDR3 is TGTGCCAGCAGCGGACCCCTCCGGGGAGGGTCCTACAATGAGCAGTTCTTC. It translates to CASSGPLRGGSYNEQFF.

This chain joins TRBV7-9 and TRBJ2-1; a possible D gene is TRBD2 (6 bases). The V and J ends lost 0 bases and 7 bases respectively, with 16 bases between them. CDR3 length equals 16 residues. Germline CDR1 reads SEHNR; CDR2 reads FQNEAQ (reference sequence). CDR3: CASSLAFGGNWNEQFF. Written as DNA, the CDR3 is TGTGCCAGCAGCTTAGCCTTCGGAGGGAATTGGAATGAGCAGTTCTTC.

This clone occurred once. The chain uses TRBV7-9 and TRBJ2-3; the D is unclear. This CDR3 region has 14 residues. Trimming cost V 5 bases and J 4 bases, with 13 bases left between them. Germline CDR1 and CDR2: SEHNR and FQNEAQ (reference sequence). The CDR3 loop reads CASSARGGPDTQYF. In nucleotides, the CDR3 is TGTGCCAGCAGCGCCCGTGGCGGCCCAGATACGCAGTATTTT.

V usage is TRBV6-5 and J usage is TRBJ2-1; D ambiguous. There are 15 residues in the CDR3. CDR1 is MNHEY and CDR2 is SVGAGI in the germline V gene. V was clipped by 6 bases and J by 0 bases, with 12 bases between them. The CDR3 region is CASRTGFSSYNEQFF. DNA for the CDR3: TGTGCCAGCAGAACGGGTTTCAGCTCCTACAATGAGCAGTTCTTC.

This clone was detected a few times. The chain is built from TRBV13 and TRBJ2-7; D perhaps matches TRBD1 (5 bases). Germline CDR1 reads PRHDT; CDR2 reads FYEKMQ (reference sequence). Trimming cost V 3 bases and J 2 bases, with 8 bases left between them. CDR3 size: 13 residues. The CDR3 DNA is TGTGCCAGCAGCTTGGGCAGGGCCTACGAGCAGTACTTC. Protein product: CASSLGRAYEQYF.

The rearrangement links TRBV11-2 to TRBJ2-1, with 8 bases matching TRBD2. The CDR3 consists of 18 residues. The J segment lost 0 bases and the V segment lost 0 bases, leaving 7 bases of the junction unmatched. Germline CDR1 is SGHAT and CDR2 is FQNNGV. In nucleotides, the CDR3 is TGTGCCAGCAGCTTAGAGGCGGGGGGCCCCTTCTCCTACAATGAGCAGTTCTTC. The encoded protein is CASSLEAGGPFSYNEQFF.

The rearrangement uses TRBV9 and TRBJ2-7; D gene ambiguous. The V end was cut by 0 bases, the J end by 2 bases, with 6 bases between. Germline V lookup: CDR1 SGDLS, CDR2 YYNGEE. This CDR3 is 13 amino acids long. The DNA for the CDR3 is TGTGCCAGCAGCGTAGACAGCACCTACGAGCAGTACTTC. Translating it yields CASSVDSTYEQYF. Full variable domain (remainder filled in from reference TRBV9 and TRBJ2-7): DSGVTQTPKHLITATGQRVTLRCSPRSGDLSVYWYQQSLDQGLQFLIQYYNGEERAKGNILERFSAQQFPDLHSELNLSSLELGDSALYFCASSVDSTYEQYFGPGTRLTVT.

As to this clone: Germline is not matched at one junction end, which may reflect a read error. V and J are TRBV7-2 and TRBJ1-2; D gene uncertain. This CDR3 comprises 15 residues. CDR1 SGHTA and CDR2 FQGNSA come from the germline V gene. The DNA of the CDR3 is TGTGCCAGCAGCTTAGGAGGGCGTTCTAACTATGGCCACACCTTC. Protein product: CASSLGGRSNYGHTF.

CDR3: CASSSGTSGANEQFF. The CDR3 bases are TGTGCCAGTAGTTCCGGGACTAGCGGGGCCAATGAGCAGTTCTTC. The chain combines TRBV19 with TRBJ2-1, with 13 bases fitting TRBD2. The CDR3 extends over 15 amino acids. The V segment lost 5 bases and the J segment 6 bases; nucleotides outside the gene matches: 4. The germline CDR1 and CDR2 sequences are LNHDA and SQIVND (reference sequence).

V gene TRBV6-1 combines with J gene TRBJ1-5; 9 nucleotides line up with TRBD1. The CDR3 has 14 residues. Trimming at V came to 7 bases and at J to 4 bases, leaving 5 bases not matched to a gene. Germline CDR1 and CDR2: MNHNS and SASEGT. CDR3 amino acids: CASITQGANQPQHF. In DNA form, the CDR3 reads TGTGCCAGCATCACACAGGGGGCGAATCAGCCCCAGCATTTT.

The chain has TRBV15 and TRBJ1-1; 11 bases are shared with TRBD1. Germline values: CDR1 LNHNV, CDR2 YYDKDF (reference sequence). V was pared by 3 bases and J by 1 base, with 1 base of the junction left unmatched. The CDR3 is made up of 15 amino acids. The CDR3 reads CATSRDRGQNTEAFF. The DNA of the CDR3 is TGTGCCACCAGCAGGGACAGGGGGCAGAACACTGAAGCTTTCTTT.